This entry describes one T cell receptor beta chain. Its antigen is still unknown. This sample was taken from a study of blood T cells in healthy people across ages. Study findings and constraints: Researchers report that TCR beta diversity correlated strongly with naive T cell percentage. Among T cells, TCR beta diversity per million cells dropped roughly linearly as age rose.

A second PCR of about 7 to 12 cycles used a sample-barcoded 5' primer and a J-beta primer mix. The authors tagged each cDNA molecule using a template-switch adaptor with 12 random nucleotides. TCRdb re-called the 5' RACE reads with MiXCR, one entry per CDR3 protein. The table lists 1.5 million to 2 million distinct CDR3 sequences, around half of them singletons. The CDR3 is 14 residues long. The V end was cut by 5 bases, the J end by 1 base, with 10 bases between. CDR1 and CDR2 (germline): SGHRS, YFSETQ. This TCR was sampled from a woman aged 40-49 years in good health. Sequenced sample: blood. The gene calls are TRBV5-1 and TRBJ2-1; no definite D call. The DNA of the CDR3 is TGCGCCAGCAGTGACATACGATCCTACAATGAGCAGTTCTTC. Translated: CASSDIRSYNEQFF.